This TCR beta chain was captured in a study of shared clonotypes between healthy human individuals. Study-level findings and limits: Donors were few, which limited the genetic and exposure-history diversity represented.

Those who donated were healthy HIV-negative adults, with no recent acute infections or vaccinations reported. This clone was detected a few times. Its specificity is unknown. The test was conducted at deep level. The repertoire was sequenced with immunoSEQ multiplex PCR; TCRdb's copy has only in-frame clones and lacks some. The table records hundreds of thousands of clones, almost 97% of them present only once. The TCR sequence derives from a woman in her 30s in good health. The sample comprised naive CD4+ T cells sorted from blood. The subset is: CD45RA+ positively selected.

The chain's CDR3 is CASSLSPSPQHF. In DNA, the CDR3 is TGTGCCAGCAGTTTATCCCCATCGCCCCAGCATTTT. The chain joins TRBV28 to TRBJ1-5; no reliable D call. Trimming took off 1 base at V and 9 bases at J, with 7 bases between the two ends. From germline, CDR1 is MDHEN and CDR2 SYDVKM. The CDR3 spans 12 residues.